The text below deals with one TCR beta chain. The antigen is not known. The data originate from a study of T-cell memory formation after mild COVID-19. Study results and limitations: CD4/CD8 balance characterized clones contracting day 15 to 85, and CD4+ skew characterized later expanders. Clones that contracted clustered mainly in CM and EM if CD4+ and in EMRA if CD8+.

TCRdb re-derived calls from the 5' RACE reads in MiXCR, one entry per CDR3 protein. Here the sample spans about 180,000 distinct CDR3 sequences, 16% being singletons. Germline CDR1 LGHNA, CDR2 YNFKEQ. The CDR3 loop spans 17 amino acids. The V and J ends lost 1 base and 4 bases respectively, with 19 bases between them. The sequenced sample consisted of PBMCs or a T cell subset sorted from them (not recorded which). The rearrangement uses TRBV4-2 and TRBJ1-2, with D possibly TRBD1 on 6 matching bases. The receptor was isolated from an adult woman who had mild COVID-19 (a few samples of this study predate the infection). Cell type and time point are not known. The CDR3 DNA sequence: TGTGCCAGCAGCCAAGCACCCACCGGACAGCTGACCTATGGCTACACCTTC. Its protein product is CASSQAPTGQLTYGYTF.